This T cell receptor beta chain was captured in a study of cytomegalovirus exposure and HLA in healthy donors. Losses at the gene ends were 0 bases for V and 6 bases for J; bases not matched to a gene: 5. The CDR3 sequence is 16 residues long. Germline V gene data show CDR1 as LNHNV and CDR2 as YYDKDF (reference sequence). The PCR contained 60 Vbeta and 13 Jbeta primers. The protocol was immunoSEQ multiplex PCR, while the TCRdb copy is restricted to in-frame clones and leaves out a portion. There are approximately 210,000 clones in the sample; 77% occur only once, and less than 2.5% lies in the top ten.

The origin of this receptor is a woman in her twenties or thirties in good health and CMV-seropositive. The chain carries TRBV15 and TRBJ2-3, with 11 bases aligning to TRBD2. What was sequenced was PBMCs. The CDR3: CATSRDSGTSGDTQYF. The CDR3 DNA reads as TGTGCCACCAGCAGAGATAGCGGGACTAGCGGTGATACGCAGTATTTT.